This record concerns one TCR beta chain sequence. The target antigen is unknown. Assay: immunoSEQ multiplex PCR; the TCRdb copy retains only in-frame clones and omits some. The profile shows around 160,000 clones, about 87% of them singletons. This entry belongs to a study of T cell responses to AZD1222 COVID-19 vaccine. CDR3 length: 14 amino acids. The ends were cut back, 8 bases at V and 7 bases at J, with 16 bases in the middle. From germline, CDR1 is KGHDR and CDR2 SFDVKD. Study-level findings and limits: After two AZD1222 doses, spike-specific TCR breadth and depth rose versus day 0.

The sequences come from peripheral blood, collected on day 0 of AZD1222 vaccination. The chain employs TRBV24-1 and TRBJ2-2, with D perhaps being TRBD1 or TRBD2 (5 bases each). The receptor's source is an adult in good health. The CDR3 DNA reads as TGTGCCACCACCGGCAGGGAGCGAAGCGGGGAGCTGTTTTTT. Amino acid sequence: CATTGRERSGELFF.